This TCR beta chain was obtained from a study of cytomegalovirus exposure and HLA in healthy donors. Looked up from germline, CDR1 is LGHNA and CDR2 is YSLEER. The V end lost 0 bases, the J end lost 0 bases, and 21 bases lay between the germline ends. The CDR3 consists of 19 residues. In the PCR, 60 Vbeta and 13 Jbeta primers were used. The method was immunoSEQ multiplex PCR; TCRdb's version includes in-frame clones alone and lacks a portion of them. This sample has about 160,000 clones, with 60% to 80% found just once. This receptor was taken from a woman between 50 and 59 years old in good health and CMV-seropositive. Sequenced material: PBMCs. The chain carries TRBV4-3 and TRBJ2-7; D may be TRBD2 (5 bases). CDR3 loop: CASSQDFLSVSGISYEQYF. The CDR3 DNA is TGCGCCAGCAGCCAAGATTTTTTGAGTGTCTCGGGGATCTCCTACGAGCAGTACTTC.